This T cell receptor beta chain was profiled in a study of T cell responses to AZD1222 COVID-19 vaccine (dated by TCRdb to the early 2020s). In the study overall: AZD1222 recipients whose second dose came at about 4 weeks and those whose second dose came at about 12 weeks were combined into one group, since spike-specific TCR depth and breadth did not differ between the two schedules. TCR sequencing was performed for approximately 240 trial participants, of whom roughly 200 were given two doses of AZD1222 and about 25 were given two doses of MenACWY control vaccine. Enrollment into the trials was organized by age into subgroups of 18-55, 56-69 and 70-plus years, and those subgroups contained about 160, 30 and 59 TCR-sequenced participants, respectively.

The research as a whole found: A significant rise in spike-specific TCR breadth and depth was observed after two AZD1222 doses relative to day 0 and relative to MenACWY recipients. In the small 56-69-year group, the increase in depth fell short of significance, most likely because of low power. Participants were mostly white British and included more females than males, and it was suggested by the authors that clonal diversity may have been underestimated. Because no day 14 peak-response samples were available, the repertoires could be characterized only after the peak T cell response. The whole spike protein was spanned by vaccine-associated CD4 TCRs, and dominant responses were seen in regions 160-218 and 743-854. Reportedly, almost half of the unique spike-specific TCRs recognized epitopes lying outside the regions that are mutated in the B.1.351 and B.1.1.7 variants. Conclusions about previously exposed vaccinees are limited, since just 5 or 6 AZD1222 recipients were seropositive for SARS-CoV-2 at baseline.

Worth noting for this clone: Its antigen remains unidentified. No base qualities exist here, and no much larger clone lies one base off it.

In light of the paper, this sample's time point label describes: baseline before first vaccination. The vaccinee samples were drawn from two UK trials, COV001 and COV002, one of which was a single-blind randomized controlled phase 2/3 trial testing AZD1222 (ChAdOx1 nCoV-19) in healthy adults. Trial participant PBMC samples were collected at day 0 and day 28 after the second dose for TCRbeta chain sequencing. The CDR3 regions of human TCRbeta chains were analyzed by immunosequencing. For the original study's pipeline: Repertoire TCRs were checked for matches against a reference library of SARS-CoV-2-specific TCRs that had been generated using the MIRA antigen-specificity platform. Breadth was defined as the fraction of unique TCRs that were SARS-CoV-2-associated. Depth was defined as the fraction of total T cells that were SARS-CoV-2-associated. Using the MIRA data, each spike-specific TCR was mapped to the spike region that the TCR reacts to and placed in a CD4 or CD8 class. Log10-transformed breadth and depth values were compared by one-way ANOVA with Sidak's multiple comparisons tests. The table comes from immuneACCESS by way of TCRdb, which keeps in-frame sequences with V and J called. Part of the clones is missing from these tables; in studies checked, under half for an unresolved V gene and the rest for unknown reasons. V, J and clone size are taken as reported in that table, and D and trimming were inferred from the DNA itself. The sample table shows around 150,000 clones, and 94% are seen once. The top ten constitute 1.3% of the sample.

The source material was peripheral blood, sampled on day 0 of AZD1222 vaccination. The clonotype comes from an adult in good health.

CDR3 region: CASSPRGLLGTDTQYF. The sequenced DNA: TGCGCCAGCAGCCCCCGAGGCCTCCTAGGCACAGATACGCAGTATTTT. This chain joins TRBV4-1 to TRBJ2-3; the D gene cannot be named for sure. CDR1 and CDR2, per the germline V gene, are MGHRA and YSYEKL. The CDR3 measures 16 amino acids from cysteine to phenylalanine. Of all the DNA, just the CDR3 is kept, 48 bases in frame from base 1. Cut back by 4 bases and 1 base, the V and J ends lie 15 bases apart.